This is a list of T cell receptor beta chains from one sample in a study of blood T cell repertoires in COVID-19. The repertoire was sequenced with immunoSEQ multiplex PCR; TCRdb's copy has only in-frame clones and lacks some. The profile covers roughly 120,000 clones, with about nine tenths appearing a single time and about 1.9% taken by the ten largest. Material for sequencing was peripheral blood. The receptors here all came from a human donor with active COVID-19. The donor label of this sample is uncertain. Both conserved end residues are part of each CDR3. The order of the fields is clone size, V gene, D gene, J gene, CDR3 protein, CDR3 DNA. D genes are given only for firm matches. The size entry is marked missing in some rows and otherwise reads once, few, many or a size class.

>NA|TRBV6-2/TRBV6-3|TRBD1|TRBJ1-1
CASSLTRTGNTEAFF
TGTGCCAGCAGTCTAACCAGGACAGGGAATACTGAAGCTTTCTTT
>NA|TRBV7-9|TRBD1|TRBJ2-5
CASSLEWGQNQETQYF
TGTGCCAGCAGCTTAGAATGGGGACAGAATCAGGAGACCCAGTACTTC
>NA|TRBV20-1|NA|TRBJ2-7
CSASRAREWKGYEQYF
TGCAGTGCTAGTCGGGCCAGGGAATGGAAAGGATACGAGCAGTACTTC
>NA|TRBV3-1/TRBV3-2|NA|TRBJ2-2
CASSQGGIAGELFF
TGTGCCAGCAGCCAAGGAGGGATAGCCGGGGAGCTGTTTTTT
>once|TRBV6-5|NA|TRBJ1-5
CASSLNSNQPQHF
TGTGCCAGCAGCCTAAATAGCAATCAGCCCCAGCATTTT
>NA|TRBV18|NA|TRBJ2-5
CASSQTAQETQYF
TGTGCCAGCTCACAGACAGCACAAGAGACCCAGTACTTC
>NA|TRBV5-1|NA|TRBJ1-4
CASSWAGLKEKLFF
TGCGCCAGCAGTTGGGCAGGGCTAAAGGAAAAACTGTTTTTT
>once|TRBV19|TRBD2|TRBJ2-7
CASSPGLAGKLYEQYF
TGTGCCAGTAGCCCGGGACTAGCGGGGAAACTTTACGAGCAGTACTTC
>NA|TRBV5-4|TRBD2|TRBJ2-7
CASSQERGANIYEQYF
TGTGCCAGCAGTCAGGAGCGGGGGGCTAACATTTACGAGCAGTACTTC
>few|TRBV7-9|NA|TRBJ1-3
CASSWTPSGNTIYF
TGTGCCAGCAGCTGGACACCTTCTGGAAACACCATATATTTT
>once|TRBV19|TRBD1|TRBJ2-3
CASKEGAGPPDTQYF
TGTGCCAGTAAAGAGGGGGCAGGTCCCCCAGATACGCAGTATTTT
>NA|TRBV6-5|TRBD1|TRBJ1-5
CASSQQGAANQPQHF
TGTGCCAGCAGCCAACAGGGGGCAGCTAATCAGCCCCAGCATTTT
>once|TRBV27|TRBD1|TRBJ2-7
CASRTSGTGIYEQYF
TGTGCCAGCAGGACCTCGGGGACAGGGATCTACGAGCAGTACTTC
>NA|TRBV4-2|TRBD1|TRBJ1-2
CASSRRQTGGDPNYGYTF
TGTGCCAGCAGCCGACGGCAGACAGGGGGAGACCCTAACTATGGCTACACCTTC
>NA|TRBV6-4|NA|TRBJ2-2
CASSEWPGELFF
TGTGCCAGCAGTGAATGGCCCGGGGAGCTGTTTTTT
>NA|TRBV10-3|TRBD2|TRBJ2-7
CAISLGGAKSEQYF
TGTGCCATCAGCCTCGGGGGGGCTAAATCCGAGCAGTACTTC
>NA|TRBV6-2/TRBV6-3|TRBD1|TRBJ2-7
CASSYTRTGEYEQYF
TGTGCCAGCAGTTACACCCGGACAGGGGAATACGAGCAGTACTTC
>NA|TRBV6-5|NA|TRBJ2-7
CASSWSRSSYEQYF
TGTGCCAGCAGTTGGTCCAGAAGCTCCTACGAGCAGTACTTC
>NA|TRBV28|NA|TRBJ2-3
CASSEDRYTDTQYF
TGTGCCAGCAGTGAAGACAGATACACAGATACGCAGTATTTT
>NA|TRBV7-9|NA|TRBJ2-7
CASSLIQGWTYEQYF
TGTGCCAGCAGCTTAATTCAGGGATGGACCTACGAGCAGTACTTC
>NA|TRBV7-9|TRBD2|TRBJ2-3
CASSPERGEITDTQYF
TGTGCCAGCAGCCCCGAGCGGGGGGAGATCACAGATACGCAGTATTTT
>NA|TRBV6-6|NA|TRBJ1-2
CASSNGYGYTF
TGTGCCAGCAGTAACGGCTATGGCTACACCTTC